This T cell receptor (beta chain) is drawn from a study of patients and donors after allogeneic stem cell transplantation. Trimming shortened V by 6 bases and J by 0 bases, and 10 bases separated the two germline ends. CDR3 length equals 14 residues. Germline V CDR1 and CDR2: SGHAT, FQNNGV. TCRdb recomputed calls from the RT-PCR reads with MiXCR, one row per CDR3 protein. Among a few hundred thousand distinct CDR3 sequences, around 40% were seen once, and the ten largest hold more than 9%. This sequence originates from a human donor who was either an allogeneic HSCT recipient or a stem cell or donor lymphocyte infusion donor (not recorded which). It is not recorded whose cells these are; they may come from a transplant donor. This chain connects TRBV11-2 to TRBJ2-3; possibly TRBD1 for D (6 bases). The specimen sequenced was blood, either unsorted or a sorted T cell fraction (not recorded which). The CDR3 DNA reads TGTGCCAGCAGGAACCAGGGGAGCACAGATACGCAGTATTTT. Amino acids: CASRNQGSTDTQYF.